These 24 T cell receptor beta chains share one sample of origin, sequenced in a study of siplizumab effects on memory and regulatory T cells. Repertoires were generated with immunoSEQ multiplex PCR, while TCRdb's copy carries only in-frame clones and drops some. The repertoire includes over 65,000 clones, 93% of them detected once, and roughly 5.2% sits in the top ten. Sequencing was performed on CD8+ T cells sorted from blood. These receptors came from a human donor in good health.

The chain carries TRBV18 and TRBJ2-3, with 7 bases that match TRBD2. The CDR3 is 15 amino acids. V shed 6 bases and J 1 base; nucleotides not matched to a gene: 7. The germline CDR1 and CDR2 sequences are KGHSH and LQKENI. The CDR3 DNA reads TGTGCCAGCTCGCAAACTAGCGTTGGCACAGATACGCAGTATTTT. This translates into CASSQTSVGTDTQYF. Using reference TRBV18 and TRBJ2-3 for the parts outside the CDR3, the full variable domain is NAGVMQNPRHLVRRRGQEARLRCSPMKGHSHVYWYRQLPEEGLKFMVYLQKENIIDESGMPKERFSAEFPKEGPSILRIQQVVRGDSAAYFCASSQTSVGTDTQYFGPGTRLTVL.

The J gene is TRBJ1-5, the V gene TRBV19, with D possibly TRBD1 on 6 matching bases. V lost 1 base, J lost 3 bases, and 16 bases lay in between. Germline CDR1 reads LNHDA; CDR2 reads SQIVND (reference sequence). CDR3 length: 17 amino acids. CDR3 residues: CASSIGGATGYNQPQHF. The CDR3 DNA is TGTGCCAGTAGTATAGGTGGGGCGACAGGCTACAATCAGCCCCAGCATTTT.

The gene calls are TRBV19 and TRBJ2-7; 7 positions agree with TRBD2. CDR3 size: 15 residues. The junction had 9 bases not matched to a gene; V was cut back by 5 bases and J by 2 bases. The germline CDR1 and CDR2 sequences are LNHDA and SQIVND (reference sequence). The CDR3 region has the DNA TGTGCCAGTAGTCTCGGACTAGGAACCACCTACGAGCAGTACTTC. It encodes CASSLGLGTTYEQYF.

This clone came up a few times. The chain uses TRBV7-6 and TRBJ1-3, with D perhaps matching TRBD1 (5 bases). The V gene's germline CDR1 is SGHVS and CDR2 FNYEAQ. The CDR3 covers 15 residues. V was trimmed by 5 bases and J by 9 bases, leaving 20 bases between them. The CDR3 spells CASSLSSGDSGTIYF. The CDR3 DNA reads TGTGCCAGCAGCCTGAGCTCTGGGGACTCTGGCACCATATATTTT.

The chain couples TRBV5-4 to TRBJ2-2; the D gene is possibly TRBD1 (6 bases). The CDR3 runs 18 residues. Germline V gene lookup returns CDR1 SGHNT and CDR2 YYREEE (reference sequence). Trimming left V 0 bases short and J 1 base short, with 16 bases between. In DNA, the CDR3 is TGTGCCAGCAGCTTGGAGGATATACAGGGTTGGAACACCGGGGAGCTGTTTTTT. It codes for CASSLEDIQGWNTGELFF.

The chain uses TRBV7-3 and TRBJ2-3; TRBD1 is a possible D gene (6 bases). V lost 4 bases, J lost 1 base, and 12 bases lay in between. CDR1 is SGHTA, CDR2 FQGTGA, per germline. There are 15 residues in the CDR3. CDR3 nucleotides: TGTGCCAGCAGCTCAGGGGTAGTTGGCACAGATACGCAGTATTTT. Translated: CASSSGVVGTDTQYF.

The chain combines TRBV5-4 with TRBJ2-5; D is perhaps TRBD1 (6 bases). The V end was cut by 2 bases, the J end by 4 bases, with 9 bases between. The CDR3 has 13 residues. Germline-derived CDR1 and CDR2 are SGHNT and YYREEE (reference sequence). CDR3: CASSFQGSETQYF. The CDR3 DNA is TGTGCCAGCAGCTTTCAGGGGTCAGAGACCCAGTACTTC.

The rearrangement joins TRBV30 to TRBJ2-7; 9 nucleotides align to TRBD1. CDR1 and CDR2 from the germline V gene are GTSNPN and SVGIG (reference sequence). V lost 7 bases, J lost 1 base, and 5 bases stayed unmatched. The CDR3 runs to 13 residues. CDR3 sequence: CASRDRVSYEQYF. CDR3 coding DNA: TGTGCCTCACGGGACAGGGTTTCCTACGAGCAGTACTTC.

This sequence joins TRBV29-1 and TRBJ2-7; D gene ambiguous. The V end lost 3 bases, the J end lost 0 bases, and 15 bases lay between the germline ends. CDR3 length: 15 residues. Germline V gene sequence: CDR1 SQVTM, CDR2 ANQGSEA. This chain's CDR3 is CSVDKGESSSYEQYF. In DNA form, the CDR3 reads TGCAGCGTTGACAAAGGAGAATCTAGCTCCTACGAGCAGTACTTC.

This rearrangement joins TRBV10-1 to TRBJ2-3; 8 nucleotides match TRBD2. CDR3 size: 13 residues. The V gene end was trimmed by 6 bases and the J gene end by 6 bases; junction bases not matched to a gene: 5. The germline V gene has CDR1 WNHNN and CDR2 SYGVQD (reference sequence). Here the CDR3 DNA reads TGCGCCAGCAGGGAGACTAGCGTGGATACGCAGTATTTT. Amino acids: CASRETSVDTQYF.

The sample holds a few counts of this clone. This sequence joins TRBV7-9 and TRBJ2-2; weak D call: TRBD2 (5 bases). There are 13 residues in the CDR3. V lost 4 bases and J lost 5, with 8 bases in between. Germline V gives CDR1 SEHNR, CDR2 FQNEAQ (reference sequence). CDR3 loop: CASSSGGTGELFF. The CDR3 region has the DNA TGTGCCAGCAGCTCAGGCGGGACCGGGGAGCTGTTTTTT.

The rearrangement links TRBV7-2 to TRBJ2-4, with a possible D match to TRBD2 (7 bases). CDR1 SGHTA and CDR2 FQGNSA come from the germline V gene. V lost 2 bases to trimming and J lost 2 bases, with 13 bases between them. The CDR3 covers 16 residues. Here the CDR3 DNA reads TGTGCCAGCAGCTTATATGTGGGGGGGCCCAAAAACATTCAGTACTTC. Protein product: CASSLYVGGPKNIQYF.

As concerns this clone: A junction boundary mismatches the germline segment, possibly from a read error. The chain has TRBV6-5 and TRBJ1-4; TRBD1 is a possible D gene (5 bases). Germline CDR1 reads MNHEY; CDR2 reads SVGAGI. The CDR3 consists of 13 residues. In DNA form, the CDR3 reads TGTGCCAGCAGTTACTCGGCGGGGGAAAGACTGTTTTTT. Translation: CASSYSAGERLFF.

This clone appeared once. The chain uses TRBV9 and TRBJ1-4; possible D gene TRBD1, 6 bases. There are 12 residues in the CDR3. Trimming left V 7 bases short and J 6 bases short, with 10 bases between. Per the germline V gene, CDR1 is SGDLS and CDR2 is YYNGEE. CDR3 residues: CASGEGDEKLFF. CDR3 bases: TGTGCCAGCGGGGAGGGGGATGAAAAACTGTTTTTT.

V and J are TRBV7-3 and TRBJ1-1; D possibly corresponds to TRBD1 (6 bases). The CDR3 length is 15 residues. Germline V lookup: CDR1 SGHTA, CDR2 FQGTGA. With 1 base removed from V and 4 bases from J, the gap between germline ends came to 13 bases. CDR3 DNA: TGTGCCAGCAGCTTAAACACAGGGCTGGGCACTGAAGCTTTCTTT. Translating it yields CASSLNTGLGTEAFF. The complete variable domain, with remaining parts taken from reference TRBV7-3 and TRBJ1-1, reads GAGVSQTPSNKVTEKGKYVELRCDPISGHTALYWYRQSLGQGPEFLIYFQGTGAADDSGLPNDRFFAVRPEGSVSTLKIQRTERGDSAVYLCASSLNTGLGTEAFFGQGTRLTVV.

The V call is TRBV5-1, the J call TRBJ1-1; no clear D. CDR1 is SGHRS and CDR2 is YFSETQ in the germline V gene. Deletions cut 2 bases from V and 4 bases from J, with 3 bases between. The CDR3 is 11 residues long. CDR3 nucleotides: TGCGCCAGCAGCTTTGGCACTGAAGCTTTCTTT. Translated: CASSFGTEAFF.

The CDR3 sequence is CASSLGTGTEAFF. The CDR3 region has the DNA TGTGCCAGCAGCCTGGGGACAGGCACTGAAGCTTTCTTT. The genes are TRBV9 and TRBJ1-1; 8 bases agree with TRBD1. This CDR3 has 13 residues. Germline loops: CDR1 SGDLS, CDR2 YYNGEE. The V gene end was trimmed by 4 bases and the J gene end by 4 bases; junction bases not matched to a gene: 3.

CDR3 loop: CASSIAGGLDEQFF. DNA of the CDR3: TGTGCCAGTAGTATAGCGGGGGGGTTGGATGAGCAGTTCTTC. V gene TRBV19 combines with J gene TRBJ2-1; 8 nucleotides agree with TRBD2. Trimming took 1 base from V and 8 from J; bases not matched to a gene: 4. This CDR3 spans 14 amino acids. Germline CDR1 reads LNHDA; CDR2 reads SQIVND (reference sequence).

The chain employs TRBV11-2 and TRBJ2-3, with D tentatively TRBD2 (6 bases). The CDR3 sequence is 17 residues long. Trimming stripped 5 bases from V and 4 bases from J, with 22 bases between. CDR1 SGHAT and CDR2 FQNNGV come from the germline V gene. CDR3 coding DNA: TGTGCCAGCAGCCTATCCCGCACCCTTCGCGGGGCAGATACGCAGTATTTT. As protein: CASSLSRTLRGADTQYF.

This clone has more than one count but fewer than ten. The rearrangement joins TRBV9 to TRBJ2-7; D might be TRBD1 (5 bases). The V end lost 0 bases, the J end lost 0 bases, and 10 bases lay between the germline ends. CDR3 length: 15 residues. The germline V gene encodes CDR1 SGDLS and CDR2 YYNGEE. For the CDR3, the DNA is TGTGCCAGCAGCGTAGGACAGTTTAGCTCCTACGAGCAGTACTTC. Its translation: CASSVGQFSSYEQYF.

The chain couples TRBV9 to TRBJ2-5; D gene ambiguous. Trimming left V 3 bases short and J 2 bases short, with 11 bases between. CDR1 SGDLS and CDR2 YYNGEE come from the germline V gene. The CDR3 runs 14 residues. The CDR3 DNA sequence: TGTGCCAGCAGCGGAAAGTTGGGGCAAGAGACCCAGTACTTC. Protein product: CASSGKLGQETQYF.

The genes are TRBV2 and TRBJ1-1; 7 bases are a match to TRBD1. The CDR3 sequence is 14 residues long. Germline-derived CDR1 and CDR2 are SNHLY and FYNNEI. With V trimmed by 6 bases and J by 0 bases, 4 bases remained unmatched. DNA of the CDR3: TGTGCCAGCAGAGAGGACAGGTTGAACACTGAAGCTTTCTTT. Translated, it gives CASREDRLNTEAFF.

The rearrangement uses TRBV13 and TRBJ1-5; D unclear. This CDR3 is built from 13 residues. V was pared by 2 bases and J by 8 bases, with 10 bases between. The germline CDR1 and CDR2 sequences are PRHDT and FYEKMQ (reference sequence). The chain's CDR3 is CASSLREAEPQHF. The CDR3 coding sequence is TGTGCCAGCAGCTTAAGGGAAGCTGAGCCCCAGCATTTT.

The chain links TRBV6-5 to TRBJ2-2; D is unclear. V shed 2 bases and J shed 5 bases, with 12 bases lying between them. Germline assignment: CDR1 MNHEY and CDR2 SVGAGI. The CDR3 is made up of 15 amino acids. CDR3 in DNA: TGTGCCAGCAGTTACGACTCTATGGTAACCGGGGAGCTGTTTTTT. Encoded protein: CASSYDSMVTGELFF.